This T cell receptor (beta chain) came from a study of T cell responses to AZD1222 COVID-19 vaccine. The repertoire was sequenced with immunoSEQ multiplex PCR; TCRdb's copy has only in-frame clones and lacks some. Of under 200,000 clones listed, about nine tenths are singletons. This clone is labeled medium-sized. The CDR3 is 14 residues long. The V gene lost 3 bases and the J gene lost 2 bases, with 9 bases spanning the gap. Per germline, CDR1 MRHNA and CDR2 SNTAGT. The V call is TRBV6-4, the J call TRBJ2-3; the D gene is possibly TRBD2 (5 bases). The receptor comes from an adult in good health. The material was peripheral blood, obtained on day 0 of AZD1222 vaccination. The CDR3 coding sequence is TGTGCCAGCAGTGAGGTGGGAGCCACAGATACGCAGTATTTT. Translated: CASSEVGATDTQYF.